This record looks at one T cell receptor (beta chain) sequence and its context. Its target is unknown. The data stem from a study of T-cell memory formation after mild COVID-19. About the study: There were largely donor-specific TCR clusters. Study results and caveats: Some clones that responded turned up in pre-infection memory, which suggests that cross-reactive memory joined in.

Germline CDR1 is LGHNA and CDR2 is YNFKEQ. Trimming left V 4 bases short and J 3 bases short, with 18 bases between. The CDR3 runs to 16 residues. TCRdb re-analysed the 5' RACE reads in MiXCR, keeping a single row per CDR3 protein. The table includes some 86,000 distinct CDR3 sequences, approximately 25% detected once. The sequencing sample was made of PBMCs or a T cell subset sorted from them (not recorded which). The clonotype comes from a man aged 18 to 35 who had mild COVID-19 (a few samples of this study predate the infection). Cell type and time point are not known. V is TRBV4-2 and J is TRBJ1-1; D is ambiguous. For the CDR3, the DNA is TGTGCCAGCAGCCCGAATCAGTTCTCAGGCGACACTGAAGCTTTCTTT. Amino acid sequence: CASSPNQFSGDTEAFF.